This TCR beta chain was identified in a study of control samples from healthy donors and cancer patients. Germline V gene lookup returns CDR1 SGDLS and CDR2 YYNGEE. J gave up 1 base and V 4 bases, and 10 bases lay outside the gene matches. The CDR3 runs to 16 residues. Generated by immunoSEQ multiplex PCR, the TCRdb table keeps only in-frame clones and is missing some. The sample holds more than 150,000 clones, over 90% seen once. This receptor was identified in a man aged 50-60 years in good health. The rearrangement links TRBV9 to TRBJ2-7; 8 bases map to TRBD1. Sequenced: blood. The CDR3 is CASSSSAGQGSYEQYF. In nucleotides, the CDR3 is TGTGCCAGCAGCTCTAGTGCCGGACAGGGTTCCTACGAGCAGTACTTC.